This T cell receptor (beta chain) was captured in a study of blood T cells in healthy people across ages. Regarding the study as a whole: Researchers said unsorted PBMCs prevented a conclusive naive versus antigen-experienced comparison. Naive CD4+ cell counts and diversity both ran higher in long-lived than in aged donors.

For this clonotype: Its target is not known.

The CDR3 length is 20 residues. PCR was performed a second time for roughly 7 to 11 cycles using a sample-barcoded 5' primer and a J-beta primer mix. With 12 random nucleotides, a template-switch adaptor tagged each individual cDNA molecule. MiXCR was run by TCRdb on the 5' RACE reads, yielding one entry per CDR3 protein. This sample has some 1.1 million distinct CDR3 sequences, with more than 30% found just once. The chain uses TRBV21-1 and TRBJ1-1. TRBV21-1 is deemed a pseudogene. The sample taken for sequencing was blood. This TCR came from a man between 18 and 29 years old in good health. The CDR3 loop is CASSKDKGSDTDTANTEAFF. The CDR3, as DNA: TGTGCCAGCAGCAAAGACAAAGGATCAGATACCGACACCGCGAACACTGAAGCTTTCTTT.